A selection of T cell receptor beta chains follows, all from one sample in a study of long-term antiretroviral therapy in people with HIV. TCRdb keeps only in-frame clones here, not all; method: immunoSEQ multiplex PCR. Among more than 25,000 clones, 85% to 90% were seen once, and the ten largest hold approximately 8%. This sample comprised unsorted PBMCs, obtained 3.2 years before starting antiretroviral therapy. These receptors originate from a man in his fifties or sixties with HIV. CDR3s include the opening cysteine and the closing phenylalanine or tryptophan. A D gene is named only where the DNA matches it firmly. Only part of the rows carry a size: once, few, many, or a class if the clone is expanded.

length,D,V,size,J,CDR3,DNA
13,TRBD1,TRBV19,NA,TRBJ1-2,CARRRQGPYGYTF,TGTGCCAGAAGAAGACAGGGCCCCTATGGCTACACCTTC
16,NA,TRBV18,NA,TRBJ2-1,CASSPLGVSPYNEQFF,TGTGCCAGCTCACCACTCGGAGTTAGTCCCTACAATGAGCAGTTCTTC
15,NA,TRBV10-3,NA,TRBJ2-1,CAISVGGSSYNEQFF,TGTGCCATCAGTGTCGGCGGCAGCTCCTACAATGAGCAGTTCTTC
14,TRBD2,TRBV5-4,NA,TRBJ2-7,CASQTTREVSEQYF,TGTGCCAGCCAGACGACGCGGGAGGTCTCCGAGCAGTACTTC
19,TRBD2,TRBV2,NA,TRBJ2-7,CASIPGHGSSGRLSYEQYF,TGTGCCAGCATACCGGGGCACGGGTCTAGCGGGAGACTTTCATACGAGCAGTACTTC
11,NA,TRBV20-1,NA,TRBJ2-3,CSARVSAGLYF,TGCAGTGCTAGGGTGTCAGCAGGCCTGTATTTT
17,NA,TRBV9,NA,TRBJ1-5,CASGAGGRVYSNQPQHF,TGTGCCAGCGGCGCGGGGGGGCGGGTTTATAGCAATCAGCCCCAGCATTTT
15,NA,TRBV18,NA,TRBJ2-1,CASSPSLASYNEQFF,TGTGCCAGCTCACCAAGCCTAGCGTCCTACAATGAGCAGTTCTTC
15,NA,TRBV6-1,NA,TRBJ2-3,CASIITGARTDTQYF,TGTGCCAGCATCATCACTGGGGCTCGGACAGATACGCAGTATTTT
14,TRBD1,TRBV7-9,NA,TRBJ1-1,CASSLGQVNTEAFF,TGTGCCAGCAGCCTGGGACAGGTGAACACTGAAGCTTTCTTT
14,NA,TRBV10-1,NA,TRBJ2-1,CASSESLRYNEQFF,TGCGCCAGCAGTGAGTCTTTACGGTACAATGAGCAGTTCTTC
12,NA,TRBV15,few,TRBJ2-7,CATSRNRYEQYF,TGTGCCACCAGCAGAAACAGGTACGAGCAGTACTTC
15,TRBD2,TRBV5-1,once,TRBJ2-2,CASSFGTTNTGELFF,TGCGCCAGCAGCTTCGGGACTACGAACACCGGGGAGCTGTTTTTT
12,NA,TRBV6-6,NA,TRBJ2-7,CASSRLGAEQYF,TGTGCCAGCAGTCGACTGGGGGCTGAGCAGTACTTC
16,TRBD1,TRBV18,NA,TRBJ1-4,CASSSGTGSTNEKLFF,TGTGCCAGCTCCTCCGGGACAGGGAGTACTAATGAAAAACTGTTTTTT
14,NA,TRBV29-1,NA,TRBJ2-2,CSVALQGNTGELFF,TGCAGCGTCGCCCTACAGGGGAACACCGGGGAGCTGTTTTTT
15,NA,TRBV19,NA,TRBJ2-7,CASSIGGRRSYEQYF,TGTGCCAGTAGTATTGGGGGACGCCGGTCCTACGAGCAGTACTTC
13,NA,TRBV5-1,NA,TRBJ2-1,CASSLEGNNEQFF,TGCGCCAGCAGCTTGGAAGGGAACAATGAGCAGTTCTTC
14,NA,TRBV5-1,NA,TRBJ1-5,CASSLEANNQPQHF,TGCGCCAGCAGCTTGGAGGCGAACAATCAGCCCCAGCATTTT
16,TRBD2,TRBV28,NA,TRBJ2-3,CASRYLGGGAKDTQYF,TGTGCCAGCAGGTACTTGGGCGGGGGGGCCAAGGATACGCAGTATTTT
12,NA,TRBV5-1,NA,TRBJ2-3,CASSRTTDTQYF,TGCGCCAGCAGCCGTACCACAGATACGCAGTATTTT
14,NA,TRBV29-1,NA,TRBJ2-2,CSVALRPGGGELFF,TGCAGCGTCGCCCTGAGACCTGGTGGCGGGGAGCTGTTTTTT
14,NA,TRBV2,NA,TRBJ2-7,CASSEQGSSYEQYF,TGTGCCAGCAGTGAACAGGGGAGCTCCTACGAGCAGTACTTC
14,TRBD2,TRBV11-3,once,TRBJ2-2,CASSLAGGTGELFF,TGTGCCAGCAGCTTAGCCGGGGGGACCGGGGAGCTGTTTTTT
14,NA,TRBV2,few,TRBJ1-5,CASREQVDNQPQHF,TGTGCCAGCAGGGAGCAGGTCGACAATCAGCCCCAGCATTTT
16,TRBD2,TRBV5-1,NA,TRBJ2-5,CASSTTSGYYQETQYF,TGCGCCAGCAGCACCACTAGCGGGTACTACCAAGAGACCCAGTACTTC
15,NA,TRBV30,NA,TRBJ2-7,CAWSIFGRGIYEQYF,TGTGCCTGGAGTATTTTTGGACGTGGGATCTACGAGCAGTACTTC
15,TRBD2,TRBV5-4,NA,TRBJ2-5,CASSLGTSGEETQYF,TGTGCCAGCAGCTTGGGGACTAGCGGGGAAGAGACCCAGTACTTC
14,TRBD1,TRBV5-1,once,TRBJ1-1,CASSLVQGDTEAFF,TGCGCCAGCAGCTTGGTTCAGGGGGACACTGAAGCTTTCTTT
14,NA,TRBV7-8,NA,TRBJ2-5,CASSLGSHRGTQYF,TGTGCCAGCAGCTTAGGAAGTCATCGAGGGACCCAGTACTTC
15,NA,TRBV6-1,once,TRBJ2-7,CASSELPGTTYEQYF,TGTGCCAGCAGTGAGCTACCGGGAACCACCTACGAGCAGTACTTC
18,NA,TRBV7-2,NA,TRBJ1-5,CASSFRSGYRVSNQPQHF,TGTGCCAGCAGCTTTAGATCGGGCTACAGGGTTAGCAATCAGCCCCAGCATTTT
14,NA,TRBV5-6,NA,TRBJ2-1,CASNPAGRRNEQFF,TGTGCCAGCAACCCCGCGGGACGAAGAAATGAGCAGTTCTTC
16,NA,TRBV10-3,NA,TRBJ2-3,CAISESRTSQTDTQYF,TGTGCCATCAGTGAGTCGAGGACTTCCCAGACAGATACGCAGTATTTT
14,NA,TRBV28,NA,TRBJ2-7,CASTTQATPYEQYF,TGTGCCAGCACCACCCAGGCGACCCCCTACGAGCAGTACTTC
16,NA,TRBV5-1,NA,TRBJ2-3,CASSSGGRGLTDTQYF,TGCGCCAGCAGCTCGGGCGGGCGAGGCTTGACAGATACGCAGTATTTT
13,NA,TRBV27,NA,TRBJ1-1,CASKWGVNTEAFF,TGTGCCAGCAAATGGGGTGTGAACACTGAAGCTTTCTTT
14,NA,TRBV7-3,NA,TRBJ2-2,CASSLGFTTGELFF,TGTGCCAGCAGCTTAGGGTTTACGACCGGGGAGCTGTTTTTT
14,NA,TRBV19,NA,TRBJ1-4,CASRMARANEKLFF,TGTGCCAGTAGGATGGCGCGGGCTAATGAAAAACTGTTTTTT
14,TRBD1,TRBV6-5,NA,TRBJ1-1,CASGRPGQVTEAFF,TGTGCCAGCGGGCGACCGGGACAGGTAACTGAAGCTTTCTTT
15,NA,TRBV5-1,NA,TRBJ2-3,CASSLGALRADTQYF,TGCGCCAGCAGCCTCGGGGCCTTAAGGGCAGATACGCAGTATTTT
15,NA,TRBV5-1,NA,TRBJ1-5,CATRPTPNSNQPQHF,TGCGCCACCCGCCCGACACCGAATAGCAATCAGCCCCAGCATTTT
13,NA,TRBV7-2,once,TRBJ2-1,CASTPTAGNEQFF,TGTGCCAGCACCCCAACGGCCGGGAATGAGCAGTTCTTC
13,TRBD1,TRBV5-1,NA,TRBJ2-7,CATRPGQGPEQYF,TGCGCCACCCGACCGGGACAGGGCCCCGAGCAGTACTTC
17,TRBD2,TRBV10-2,once,TRBJ2-4,CASTTSGGSLAKNIQYF,TGCGCCAGCACGACTAGCGGGGGATCTCTAGCCAAAAACATTCAGTACTTC
15,NA,TRBV30,NA,TRBJ1-1,CAWKKFGLMNTEAFF,TGTGCCTGGAAGAAGTTTGGGTTAATGAACACTGAAGCTTTCTTT
14,NA,TRBV7-9,NA,TRBJ1-4,CASSRGAGDEKLFF,TGTGCCAGCAGCCGCGGGGCAGGGGATGAAAAACTGTTTTTT
14,NA,TRBV6-5,NA,TRBJ2-7,CASSYKGRVVEQYF,TGTGCCAGCAGTTATAAGGGTCGAGTAGTCGAGCAGTACTTC
15,NA,TRBV18,NA,TRBJ2-7,CASSPVEGGSYEQYF,TGTGCCAGCTCACCAGTTGAGGGGGGATCCTACGAGCAGTACTTC
14,NA,TRBV11-2,NA,TRBJ1-4,CASSQGPAGEKLFF,TGTGCCAGCAGTCAGGGGCCTGCGGGGGAAAAACTGTTTTTT
16,NA,TRBV5-6,NA,TRBJ1-2,CASSPGTGRNIHGYTF,TGTGCCAGCAGCCCCGGTACAGGGAGAAATATTCATGGCTACACCTTC
12,TRBD1,TRBV19,once,TRBJ1-2,CASSQQGGGYTF,TGTGCCAGTAGTCAACAGGGGGGAGGCTACACCTTC
16,NA,TRBV29-1,NA,TRBJ2-3,CSVESPMGRGADTQYF,TGCAGCGTTGAGTCGCCAATGGGCAGGGGGGCAGATACGCAGTATTTT
15,NA,TRBV4-1,NA,TRBJ2-7,CASSRERGGTYEQYF,TGCGCCAGCAGCCGAGAACGGGGTGGGACCTACGAGCAGTACTTC
14,NA,TRBV25-1,NA,TRBJ1-2,CASSEYGVEGGYTF,TGTGCCAGCAGTGAATACGGCGTAGAAGGGGGCTACACCTTC
15,NA,TRBV7-3,NA,TRBJ2-1,CASSFVGTQNNEQFF,TGTGCCAGCAGCTTCGTCGGGACCCAAAACAATGAGCAGTTCTTC
13,NA,TRBV29-1,NA,TRBJ1-4,CSVSRGANEKLFF,TGCAGCGTCAGTCGGGGAGCTAATGAAAAACTGTTTTTT
13,NA,TRBV7-2,NA,TRBJ1-4,CASSPRRGEKLFF,TGTGCCAGCAGCCCCCGGCGGGGTGAAAAACTGTTTTTT
15,TRBD1,TRBV27,NA,TRBJ2-7,CASSFGATGSYEQYF,TGTGCCAGCAGTTTCGGCGCGACAGGGTCCTACGAGCAGTACTTC